This TCR beta chain was retrieved from a study of metastatic and nonmetastatic thyroid tumors. Study context: Thyroid patients, malignant and benign, had repertoires compared across blood and tumor or nodule tissue. Findings and limits, study-wide: The reported finding was significantly higher TCR beta diversity in malignant thyroid tumors relative to benign nodules, in blood and tumor.

There are many counts of this clone. Its target is not known. Thyroid surgery was preceded by no treatment in any patient. The CDR3 is made up of 15 amino acids. Looked up from germline, CDR1 is MGHRA and CDR2 is YSYEKL. V gave up 4 bases and J gave up 9 bases; unmatched junction bases: 13. Original handling: A classifier for distant metastasis in papillary thyroid cancer was constructed using CDR3 differences observed across clinicopathological groups. TCRdb ran MiXCR on the PCR reads. These V and J calls are TCRdb output, not the study's own analysis. The sample carries some 38,000 clones, 15% to 20% recorded once.

The specimen was blood. The receptor was derived from a female donor with papillary thyroid cancer or a benign thyroid nodule (not recorded which). Some clones in this sample may be carry-over from other donors' samples. The V and J genes are TRBV4-1 and TRBJ2-7; 9 bases align to TRBD1. CDR3 residues: CASSRPGTGSEGQYF. CDR3 DNA: TGCGCCAGCAGCCGCCCCGGGACAGGGTCCGAAGGGCAGTACTTC.